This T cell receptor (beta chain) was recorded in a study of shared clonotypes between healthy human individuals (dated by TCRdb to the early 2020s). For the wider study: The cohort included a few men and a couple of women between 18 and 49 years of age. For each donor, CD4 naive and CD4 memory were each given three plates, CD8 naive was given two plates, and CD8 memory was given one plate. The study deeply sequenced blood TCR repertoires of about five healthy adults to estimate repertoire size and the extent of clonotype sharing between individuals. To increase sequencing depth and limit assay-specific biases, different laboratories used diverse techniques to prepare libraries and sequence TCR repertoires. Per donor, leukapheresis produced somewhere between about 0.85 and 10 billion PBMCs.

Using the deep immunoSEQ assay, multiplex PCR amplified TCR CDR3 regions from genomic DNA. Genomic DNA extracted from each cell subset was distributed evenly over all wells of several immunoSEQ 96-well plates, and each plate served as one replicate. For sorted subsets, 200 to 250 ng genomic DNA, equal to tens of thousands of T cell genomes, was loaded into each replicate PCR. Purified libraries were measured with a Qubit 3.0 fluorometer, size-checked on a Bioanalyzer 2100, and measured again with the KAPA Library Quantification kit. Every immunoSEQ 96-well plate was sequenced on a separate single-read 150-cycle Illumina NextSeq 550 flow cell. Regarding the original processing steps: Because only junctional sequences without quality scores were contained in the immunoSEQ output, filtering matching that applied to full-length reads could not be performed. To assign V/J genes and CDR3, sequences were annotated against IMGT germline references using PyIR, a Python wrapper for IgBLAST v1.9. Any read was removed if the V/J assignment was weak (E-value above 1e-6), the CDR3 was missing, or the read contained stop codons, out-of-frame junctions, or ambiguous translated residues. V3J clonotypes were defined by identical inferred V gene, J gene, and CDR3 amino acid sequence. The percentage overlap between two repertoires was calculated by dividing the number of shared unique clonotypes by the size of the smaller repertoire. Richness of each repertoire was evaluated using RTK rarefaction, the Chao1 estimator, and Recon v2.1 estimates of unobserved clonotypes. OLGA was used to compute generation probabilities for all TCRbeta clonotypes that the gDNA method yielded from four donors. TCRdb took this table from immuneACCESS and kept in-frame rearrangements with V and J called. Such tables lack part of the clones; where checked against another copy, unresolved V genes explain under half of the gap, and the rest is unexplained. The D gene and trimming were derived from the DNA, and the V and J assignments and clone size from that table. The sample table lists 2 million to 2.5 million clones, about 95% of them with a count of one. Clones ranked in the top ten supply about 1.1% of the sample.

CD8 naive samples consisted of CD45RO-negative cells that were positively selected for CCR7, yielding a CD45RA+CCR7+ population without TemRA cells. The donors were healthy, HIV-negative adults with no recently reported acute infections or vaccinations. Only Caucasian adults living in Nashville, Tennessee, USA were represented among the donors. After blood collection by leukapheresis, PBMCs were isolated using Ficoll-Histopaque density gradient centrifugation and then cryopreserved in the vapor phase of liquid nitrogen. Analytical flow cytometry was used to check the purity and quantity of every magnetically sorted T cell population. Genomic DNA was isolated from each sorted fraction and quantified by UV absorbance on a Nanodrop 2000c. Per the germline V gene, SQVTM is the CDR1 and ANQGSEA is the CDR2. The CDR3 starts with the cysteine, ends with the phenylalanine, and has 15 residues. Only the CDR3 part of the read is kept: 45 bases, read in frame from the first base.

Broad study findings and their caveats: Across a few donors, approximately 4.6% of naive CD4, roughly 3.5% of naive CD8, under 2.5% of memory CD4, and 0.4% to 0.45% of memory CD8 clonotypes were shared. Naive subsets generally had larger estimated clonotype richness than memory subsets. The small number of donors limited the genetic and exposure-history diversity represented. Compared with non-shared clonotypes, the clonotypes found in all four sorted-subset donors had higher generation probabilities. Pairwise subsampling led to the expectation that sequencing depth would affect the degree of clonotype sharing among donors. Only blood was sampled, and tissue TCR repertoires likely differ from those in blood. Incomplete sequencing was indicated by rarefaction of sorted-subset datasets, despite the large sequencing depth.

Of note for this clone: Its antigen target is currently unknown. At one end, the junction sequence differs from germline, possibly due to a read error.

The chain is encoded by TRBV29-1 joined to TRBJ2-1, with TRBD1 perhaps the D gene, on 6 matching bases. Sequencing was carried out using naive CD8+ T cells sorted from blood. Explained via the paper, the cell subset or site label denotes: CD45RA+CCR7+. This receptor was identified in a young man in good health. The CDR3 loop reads CSVEGTPTTYNEQFF. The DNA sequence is TGCAGCGTCGAAGGGACACCTACAACGTACAATGAGCAGTTCTTC.